A single sample is the source of the 8 T cell receptor beta chains below, sequenced in a study of PD-1 blockade in classical Hodgkin lymphoma. The time point here: cycle 4 day 1 (C4D1), after around six weeks of nivolumab. Autologous stem cell transplantation was followed by relapse in every patient, and brentuximab vedotin exposure varied. Some clones are missing from TCRdb's copy, which holds only in-frame ones; the method was immunoSEQ multiplex PCR. This table holds about 13,000 clones, about four fifths found once. This specimen consisted of peripheral blood mononuclear cells (PBMCs), obtained before the fourth cycle of nivolumab. The receptor source for this set is a human donor with classical Hodgkin lymphoma.

V and J are TRBV11-1 and TRBJ2-5; 7 bases map to TRBD1. Looked up from germline, CDR1 is SGHAT and CDR2 is FQDESV (reference sequence). The CDR3 runs 15 residues. Losses at the gene ends were 3 bases for V and 5 bases for J; bases not matched to a gene: 9. This CDR3 is CASSFGRGLGETQYF. CDR3 nucleotides: TGTGCCAGCAGCTTCGGAAGGGGGCTAGGGGAGACCCAGTACTTC.

This clone showed up just a few times. The V call is TRBV7-8, the J call TRBJ2-1, with a tentative D call TRBD2 (5 bases). The germline V gene encodes CDR1 SGHVS and CDR2 FQNEAQ. With 4 bases removed from V and 0 bases from J, the gap between germline ends came to 13 bases. The CDR3 is made up of 16 amino acids. The CDR3 protein is CASSSGVGSSYNEQFF. DNA of the CDR3: TGTGCCAGCAGCTCCGGGGTGGGGAGCTCCTACAATGAGCAGTTCTTC.

The chain combines TRBV6-4 with TRBJ2-2, with D hard to call. The CDR3 runs to 14 residues. V dropped 4 bases and J dropped 3 bases, with 9 bases sitting between them. Germline-derived CDR1 and CDR2 are MRHNA and SNTAGT. CDR3 region: CASSVIGDTGELFF. The CDR3, as DNA: TGTGCCAGCAGTGTTATTGGAGACACCGGGGAGCTGTTTTTT.

This chain links TRBV7-9 with TRBJ1-1, with 9 bases identical to TRBD1. V shed 3 bases and J 4 bases; nucleotides not matched to a gene: 3. CDR1 is SEHNR and CDR2 is FQNEAQ in the germline V gene (reference sequence). CDR3 length: 14 residues. This CDR3 is CASSFGTGFTEAFF. CDR3 DNA sequence: TGTGCCAGCAGCTTCGGGACAGGGTTCACTGAAGCTTTCTTT.

The chain joins TRBV6-5 to TRBJ2-5, with 9 bases identical to TRBD2. V gave up 5 bases and J gave up 4 bases; unmatched junction bases: 8. Germline assignment: CDR1 MNHEY and CDR2 SVGAGI. The CDR3 contains 15 residues. The CDR3 DNA follows: TGTGCCAGCAGTGCCGGGACTAGCTTGAGAGAGACCCAGTACTTC. It codes for CASSAGTSLRETQYF.

CDR3: CASSVAGSGRLVNEQFF. The DNA of the CDR3 is TGTGCCAGCAGCGTAGCTGGATCAGGGAGGTTGGTCAATGAGCAGTTCTTC. The chain has TRBV9 and TRBJ2-1; tentative D call: TRBD2 (6 bases). The V end was cut by 0 bases, the J end by 6 bases, with 19 bases between. The CDR3 is 17 residues long. Germline lookup yields CDR1 SGDLS and CDR2 YYNGEE.

The gene calls are TRBV19 and TRBJ2-2; no reliable D call. This CDR3 spans 13 amino acids. Germline V gives CDR1 LNHDA, CDR2 SQIVND (reference sequence). Trimming cost V 5 bases and J 2 bases, with 6 bases left between them. CDR3 loop: CASSAANTGELFF. The CDR3 bases are TGTGCCAGTAGTGCCGCCAACACCGGGGAGCTGTTTTTT.

The CDR3 here is CAAGLGVEQPQHF. DNA of the CDR3: TGTGCCGCAGGGTTGGGGGTGGAACAGCCCCAGCATTTT. The chain combines TRBV19 with TRBJ1-5; D might be TRBD1 (5 bases). CDR1 LNHDA and CDR2 SQIVND come from the germline V gene (reference sequence). This CDR3 comprises 13 residues. Trimming removed 11 bases from V and 7 bases from J, with 18 bases in between.